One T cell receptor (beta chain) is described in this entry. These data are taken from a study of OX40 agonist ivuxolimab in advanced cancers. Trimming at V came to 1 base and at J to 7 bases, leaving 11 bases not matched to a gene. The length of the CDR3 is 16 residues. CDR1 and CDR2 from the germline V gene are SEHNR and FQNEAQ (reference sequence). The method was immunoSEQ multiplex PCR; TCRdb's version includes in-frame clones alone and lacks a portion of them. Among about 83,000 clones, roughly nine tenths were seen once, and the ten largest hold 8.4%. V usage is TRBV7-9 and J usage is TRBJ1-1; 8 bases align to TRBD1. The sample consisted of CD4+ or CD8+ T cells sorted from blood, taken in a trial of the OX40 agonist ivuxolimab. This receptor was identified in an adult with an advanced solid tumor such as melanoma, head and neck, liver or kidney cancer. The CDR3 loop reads CASSLGAGTGLIEAFF. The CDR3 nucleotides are TGTGCCAGCAGCTTAGGGGCCGGGACAGGTCTGATTGAAGCTTTCTTT. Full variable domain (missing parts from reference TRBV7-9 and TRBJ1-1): DTGVSQNPRHKITKRGQNVTFRCDPISEHNRLYWYRQTLGQGPEFLTYFQNEAQLEKSRLLSDRFSAERPKGSFSTLEIQRTEQGDSAMYLCASSLGAGTGLIEAFFGQGTRLTVV.